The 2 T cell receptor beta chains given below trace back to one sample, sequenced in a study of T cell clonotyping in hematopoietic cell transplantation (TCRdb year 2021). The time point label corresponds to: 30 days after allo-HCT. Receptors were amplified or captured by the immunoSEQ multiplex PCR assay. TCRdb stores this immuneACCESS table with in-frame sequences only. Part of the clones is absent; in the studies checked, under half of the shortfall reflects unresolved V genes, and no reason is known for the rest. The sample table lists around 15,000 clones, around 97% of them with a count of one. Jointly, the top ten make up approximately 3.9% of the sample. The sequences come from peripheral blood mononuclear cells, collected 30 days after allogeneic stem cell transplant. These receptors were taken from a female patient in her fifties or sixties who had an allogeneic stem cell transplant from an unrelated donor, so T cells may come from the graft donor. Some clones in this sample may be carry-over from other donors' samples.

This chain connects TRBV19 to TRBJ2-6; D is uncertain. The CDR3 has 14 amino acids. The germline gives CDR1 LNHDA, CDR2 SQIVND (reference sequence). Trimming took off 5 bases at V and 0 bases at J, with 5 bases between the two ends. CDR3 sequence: CASSHRSGANVLTF. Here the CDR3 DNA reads TGTGCCAGTAGTCATCGCTCTGGGGCCAACGTCCTGACTTTC. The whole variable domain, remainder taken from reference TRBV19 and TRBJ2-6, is DGGITQSPKYLFRKEGQNVTLSCEQNLNHDAMYWYRQDPGQGLRLIYYSQIVNDFQKGDIAEGYSVSREKKESFPLTVTSAQKNPTAFYLCASSHRSGANVLTFGAGSRLTVL.

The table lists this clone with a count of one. The CDR3 DNA follows: TGTGCCAGCAGTGGGGGGCTGTCCTACGAGCAGTACTTC. Translation gives CASSGGLSYEQYF. The V and J genes are TRBV2 and TRBJ2-7, with D perhaps TRBD1 (6 bases). V shed 4 bases and J shed 1 base, with 8 bases lying between them. This CDR3 contains 13 residues. CDR1 is SNHLY, CDR2 FYNNEI, per germline.